One and the same sample provided the 26 T cell receptor beta chains below, sequenced in a study of cytotoxic CD8 clonotypes in ibrutinib-treated CLL. Using immunoSEQ multiplex PCR, the repertoire was profiled, and TCRdb retains in-frame clones only, with some absent. The sample has hundreds of thousands of clones; 65% to 80% are singletons. This sample comprised PBMCs, obtained after 12 months of ibrutinib treatment. The receptors originated from a human donor with chronic lymphocytic leukemia.

V gene TRBV5-1 combines with J gene TRBJ2-1; the D gene is possibly TRBD1 (6 bases). The CDR3 covers 15 residues. Germline lookup yields CDR1 SGHRS and CDR2 YFSETQ. V was trimmed by 5 bases and J by 10 bases, leaving 22 bases between them. CDR3 bases: TGCGCCAGCAGTAGCTGGTTGGGGCTGGGACACGAGCAGTTCTTC. Translating gives CASSSWLGLGHEQFF.

The chain uses TRBV15 and TRBJ2-7; TRBD1 or TRBD2 may be the D gene (5 bases each). The V end lost 1 base, the J end lost 2 bases, and 9 bases lay between the germline ends. The CDR3 length is 14 residues. Germline lookup yields CDR1 LNHNV and CDR2 YYDKDF (reference sequence). CDR3 sequence: CATSRVRGAYEQYF. Written as DNA, the CDR3 is TGTGCCACCAGCAGAGTGAGGGGAGCCTACGAGCAGTACTTC.

The V call is TRBV28, the J call TRBJ2-5; TRBD1 might be the D (5 bases). Germline V CDR1 and CDR2: MDHEN, SYDVKM. This CDR3 spans 15 amino acids. The V end lost 1 base, the J end lost 3 bases, and 12 bases lay between the germline ends. The CDR3 region has the DNA TGTGCCAGCAGTTTATATGGGGCGGCCGAAGAGACCCAGTACTTC. Protein: CASSLYGAAEETQYF.

The chain uses TRBV9 and TRBJ2-7, with D possibly matching TRBD1 (6 bases). Germline V CDR1 and CDR2: SGDLS, YYNGEE. The CDR3 covers 14 residues. V lost 8 bases, J lost 3 bases, and 18 bases lay in between. The CDR3 protein is CARIPNRALYEQYF. Written as DNA, the CDR3 is TGTGCCAGAATCCCGAACAGGGCACTCTACGAGCAGTACTTC. The full variable domain, completed using reference TRBV9 and TRBJ2-7, is DSGVTQTPKHLITATGQRVTLRCSPRSGDLSVYWYQQSLDQGLQFLIQYYNGEERAKGNILERFSAQQFPDLHSELNLSSLELGDSALYFCARIPNRALYEQYFGPGTRLTVT.

The chain joins TRBV5-6 to TRBJ2-1; TRBD2 aligns across 9 bases. CDR3 length: 15 amino acids. V lost 4 bases and J lost 7; bases outside the gene matches: 9. The germline CDR1 and CDR2 sequences are SGHDT and YYEEEE. CDR3: CASSAIGTSSNEQFF. DNA of the CDR3: TGTGCCAGCAGCGCAATCGGGACTAGCAGTAATGAGCAGTTCTTC.

The sample holds a few counts of this clone. CDR3 sequence reads: CASSTVSGHLGYTF. CDR3 sequence (DNA): TGTGCCAGCAGCACCGTCTCGGGGCACCTTGGCTACACCTTC. V is TRBV4-2 and J is TRBJ1-2, with a tentative D call TRBD1 (5 bases). This CDR3 region has 14 residues. With 5 bases removed from V and 7 bases from J, the gap between germline ends came to 17 bases. Looked up from germline, CDR1 is LGHNA and CDR2 is YNFKEQ.

This sequence joins TRBV19 and TRBJ1-2; no reliable D call. This CDR3 is 14 amino acids long. Trimming pared 7 bases from V and 1 base from J, leaving 13 bases between. Looked up from germline, CDR1 is LNHDA and CDR2 is SQIVND (reference sequence). The chain's CDR3 is CASNEETLNYGYTF. For the CDR3, the DNA is TGTGCCAGTAACGAGGAGACCCTTAACTATGGCTACACCTTC.

This sequence joins TRBV11-2 and TRBJ2-2; 15 bases are shared with TRBD2. Germline trimming cut 3 bases from V and 1 base from J; bases unmatched to any gene: 3. The CDR3 contains 18 residues. Germline CDR1 reads SGHAT; CDR2 reads FQNNGV. As DNA, the CDR3 is TGTGCCAGCAGCTTCGGACTAGCGGGAGGGCGGAACACCGGGGAGCTGTTTTTT. As protein: CASSFGLAGGRNTGELFF.

The chain combines TRBV18 with TRBJ1-1; TRBD1 is a possible D gene (5 bases). The V end lost 8 bases, the J end lost 1 base, and 11 bases lay between the germline ends. Germline V lookup: CDR1 KGHSH, CDR2 LQKENI. CDR3 length equals 13 residues. The CDR3: CASRQGENTEAFF. The CDR3 DNA reads as TGTGCCAGCCGCCAAGGGGAGAACACTGAAGCTTTCTTT.

This clone was recorded only once. The chain is built from TRBV11-1 and TRBJ1-6; 7 nucleotides match TRBD1. Losses at the gene ends were 5 bases for V and 7 bases for J; bases not matched to a gene: 14. The CDR3 loop spans 17 amino acids. CDR1 is SGHAT and CDR2 is FQDESV in the germline V gene (reference sequence). CDR3 coding DNA: TGTGCCAGCAGCCCCCGGGGGGACAGCGGATACAATTCACCCCTCCACTTT. Amino acids: CASSPRGDSGYNSPLHF. Complete variable domain (other parts from reference TRBV11-1 and TRBJ1-6): EAEVAQSPRYKITEKSQAVAFWCDPISGHATLYWYRQILGQGPELLVQFQDESVVDDSQLPKDRFSAERLKGVDSTLKIQPAELGDSAMYLCASSPRGDSGYNSPLHFGNGTRLTVT.

The chain joins TRBV5-4 to TRBJ1-2; a possible D gene is TRBD1 (6 bases). The germline V and J ends were trimmed by 4 bases and 2 bases, with 12 bases remaining between them. The V gene's germline CDR1 is SGHNT and CDR2 YYREEE (reference sequence). The CDR3 has 14 amino acids. CDR3 region: CASSITDRNYGYTF. Written as DNA, the CDR3 is TGTGCCAGCAGCATCACCGACAGGAACTATGGCTACACCTTC.

The chain joins TRBV19 to TRBJ2-1; 12 bases agree with TRBD2. V dropped 4 bases and J dropped 9; count of bases not matched to a gene: 4. Germline V CDR1 and CDR2: LNHDA, SQIVND (reference sequence). The CDR3 extends over 14 amino acids. CDR3 nucleotide sequence: TGTGCCAGTAGTACTAGCGGGAGGGCCGGTGAGCAGTTCTTC. This codes for CASSTSGRAGEQFF. The whole variable domain, filled in from reference TRBV19 and TRBJ2-1, reads DGGITQSPKYLFRKEGQNVTLSCEQNLNHDAMYWYRQDPGQGLRLIYYSQIVNDFQKGDIAEGYSVSREKKESFPLTVTSAQKNPTAFYLCASSTSGRAGEQFFGPGTRLTVL.

The V gene is TRBV29-1, the J gene TRBJ1-2; D is undetermined. The CDR3 length is 15 residues. V was clipped by 1 base and J by 1 base, with 13 bases between them. Germline CDR1 SQVTM, CDR2 ANQGSEA. This CDR3 reads CSVEVPTASNYGYTF. CDR3 bases: TGCAGCGTTGAAGTCCCAACAGCCAGTAACTATGGCTACACCTTC.

The chain recombines TRBV30 with TRBJ2-3; D remains ambiguous. The CDR3 sequence is 12 residues long. In germline, CDR1 is GTSNPN, CDR2 SVGIG (reference sequence). V was pared by 0 bases and J by 6 bases, with 7 bases between. The CDR3 here is CAWSVMVDTQYF. The DNA of the CDR3 is TGTGCCTGGAGTGTCATGGTTGATACGCAGTATTTT. The entire variable domain, with the rest obtained from reference TRBV30 and TRBJ2-3, is as follows: SQTIHQWPATLVQPVGSPLSLECTVEGTSNPNLYWYRQAAGRGLQLLFYSVGIGQISSEVPQNLSASRPQDRQFILSSKKLLLSDSGFYLCAWSVMVDTQYFGPGTRLTVL.

The V and J genes are TRBV6-5 and TRBJ1-5; 8 bases fit TRBD1. J gave up 1 base and V 6 bases, and 5 bases lay outside the gene matches. The CDR3 contains 15 residues. CDR1 and CDR2 from the germline V gene are MNHEY and SVGAGI. The CDR3 here is CASSGQGTSNQPQHF. In DNA form, the CDR3 reads TGTGCCAGCAGCGGACAGGGAACGAGCAATCAGCCCCAGCATTTT.

V is TRBV5-1 and J is TRBJ1-2, with 8 bases matching TRBD1. Looked up from germline, CDR1 is SGHRS and CDR2 is YFSETQ. The length of the CDR3 is 15 residues. Losses at the gene ends were 5 bases for V and 0 bases for J; bases not matched to a gene: 6. The CDR3: CASRLSQGANYGYTF. CDR3 nucleotides: TGCGCCAGCAGACTTTCACAGGGGGCTAACTATGGCTACACCTTC.

The V call is TRBV4-2, the J call TRBJ2-7; TRBD2 agrees at 7 bases. V was clipped by 3 bases and J by 4 bases; unmatched bases: 12. Germline assignment: CDR1 LGHNA and CDR2 YNFKEQ. CDR3 length: 16 amino acids. The CDR3 reads CASSQPLAGESYEQYF. Written as DNA, the CDR3 is TGTGCCAGCAGCCAGCCCCTCGCGGGAGAGTCGTACGAGCAGTACTTC.

The chain has TRBV2 and TRBJ2-7, with 8 bases identical to TRBD1. The ends lost 6 bases at V and 2 bases at J; junction bases unmatched: 3. The length of the CDR3 is 13 residues. Germline-derived CDR1 and CDR2 are SNHLY and FYNNEI. This CDR3 reads CASRRQGPYEQYF. DNA of the CDR3: TGTGCCAGCAGACGACAGGGGCCCTACGAGCAGTACTTC.

The gene calls are TRBV5-6 and TRBJ2-2; no reliable D call. Trimming cost V 1 base and J 6 bases, with 4 bases left between them. The CDR3 contains 12 residues. Germline lookup yields CDR1 SGHDT and CDR2 YYEEEE. The CDR3 region has the DNA TGTGCCAGCAGCTTGCTCGCCGGGGAGCTGTTTTTT. Translated: CASSLLAGELFF.

This chain uses TRBV5-1 with TRBJ2-2; 11 bases match TRBD1. Germline values: CDR1 SGHRS, CDR2 YFSETQ. With 0 bases clipped from V and 6 bases from J, the junction kept 1 base outside the gene matches. The CDR3 is 15 residues long. The CDR3 loop is CASSLGTGGSGELFF. In DNA, the CDR3 is TGCGCCAGCAGCTTGGGGACAGGGGGCTCCGGGGAGCTGTTTTTT.

This clone has only a few counts. The chain carries TRBV7-2 and TRBJ2-1, with TRBD2 identical over 16 bases. The CDR3 is made up of 18 amino acids. Germline assignment: CDR1 SGHTA and CDR2 FQGNSA. J lost 5 bases, V lost 2 bases, and 6 bases had no gene match. The CDR3 is CASSLRGLAGGPNNEQFF. CDR3 sequence (DNA): TGTGCCAGCAGCTTAAGGGGACTAGCGGGAGGGCCTAACAATGAGCAGTTCTTC.

The rearrangement uses TRBV5-6 and TRBJ1-2, with D uncertain. CDR1 and CDR2 (germline): SGHDT, YYEEEE. V was cut by 2 bases and J by 7 bases, with 18 bases left in between. The CDR3 has 15 residues. The CDR3 reads CASSLGRSVYVGYTF. The CDR3 bases are TGTGCCAGCAGCTTAGGGAGGTCGGTGTATGTTGGCTACACCTTC.

The chain combines TRBV7-6 with TRBJ2-5; D is undetermined. Germline values: CDR1 SGHVS, CDR2 FNYEAQ. Trimming shortened V by 6 bases and J by 7 bases, and 9 bases separated the two germline ends. The CDR3 runs to 11 residues. CDR3 sequence (DNA): TGTGCCAGCAGTCCCCTCGGGACCCAGTACTTC. Residues: CASSPLGTQYF.

This clone was picked up one time. The chain couples TRBV7-3 to TRBJ1-4; no clear D. This CDR3 is 13 amino acids long. V gave up 3 bases and J gave up 0 bases, with 2 bases separating them. Germline-derived CDR1 and CDR2 are SGHTA and FQGTGA. CDR3 sequence: CASSLTTNEKLFF. CDR3 DNA: TGTGCCAGCAGCTTGACAACTAATGAAAAACTGTTTTTT.

This clone was detected a few times. The chain employs TRBV19 and TRBJ1-2; no clear D. Germline CDR1 and CDR2: LNHDA and SQIVND (reference sequence). This CDR3 region has 14 residues. V was trimmed by 6 bases and J by 4 bases, leaving 15 bases between them. The chain's CDR3 is CASSSRGSFYGYTF. In DNA form, the CDR3 reads TGTGCCAGTAGCAGCCGTGGGAGCTTCTATGGCTACACCTTC.

The chain combines TRBV29-1 with TRBJ1-1; D ambiguous. In germline, CDR1 is SQVTM, CDR2 ANQGSEA. CDR3 length equals 14 residues. Trimming removed 4 bases at V and 4 bases at J, with 16 bases between. The CDR3 sequence: CSVAPGLHSTEAFF. CDR3 nucleotide sequence: TGCAGCGTTGCCCCGGGCCTCCATTCCACTGAAGCTTTCTTT.